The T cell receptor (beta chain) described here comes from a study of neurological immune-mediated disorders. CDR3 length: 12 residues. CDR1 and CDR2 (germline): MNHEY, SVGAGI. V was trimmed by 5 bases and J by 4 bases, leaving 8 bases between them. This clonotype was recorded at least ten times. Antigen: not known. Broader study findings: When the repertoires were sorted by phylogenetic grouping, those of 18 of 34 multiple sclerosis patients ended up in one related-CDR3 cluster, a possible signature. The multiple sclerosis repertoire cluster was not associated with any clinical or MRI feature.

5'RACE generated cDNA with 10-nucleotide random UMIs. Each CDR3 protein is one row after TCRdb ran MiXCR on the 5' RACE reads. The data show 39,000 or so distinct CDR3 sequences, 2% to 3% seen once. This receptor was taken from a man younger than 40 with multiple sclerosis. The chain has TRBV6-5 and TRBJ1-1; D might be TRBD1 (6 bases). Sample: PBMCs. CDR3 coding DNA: TGTGCCAGCAGTCCAGGGGTCACTGAAGCTTTCTTT. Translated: CASSPGVTEAFF.